The rows below give T cell receptor beta chains drawn from one sample of a study of cytomegalovirus exposure and HLA in healthy donors. The data were produced by immunoSEQ multiplex PCR, yet TCRdb's version contains in-frame clones alone and is incomplete. The sample has some 110,000 clones; the top ten hold 3.7%. The sequenced sample consisted of PBMCs. These TCRs come from a man between 25 and 39 years old in good health and CMV-seronegative. Each CDR3 is given with its conserved first and last residue. The D gene is left open where the match is weak.

>TRBJ1-2|TRBV28|-
TGTGCCAGCAGTTTCTCTAACTATGGCTACACCTTC
CASSFSNYGYTF
>TRBJ2-3|TRBV7-9|TRBD1
TGTGCCAGCAGACACGCCGGGACAGGCGGGTCAGATACGCAGTATTTT
CASRHAGTGGSDTQYF
>TRBJ2-4|TRBV16|TRBD2
TGTGCCAGCTCCCCGCGGGGGGAAGATTCCAAAAACATTCAGTACTTC
CASSPRGEDSKNIQYF
>TRBJ2-5|TRBV5-1|TRBD2
TGCGCCAGCAGCTTGCGGGGGGTCGAGACCCAGTACTTC
CASSLRGVETQYF
>TRBJ2-3|TRBV5-1|-
TGCGCCAGCAGCCGCACAGGTAGCACAGATACGCAGTATTTT
CASSRTGSTDTQYF
>TRBJ2-1|TRBV5-1|-
TGCGCCAGCAGCACCGAGCGGGCCGTTTCCTACAATGAGCAGTTCTTC
CASSTERAVSYNEQFF
>TRBJ2-1|TRBV5-1|-
TGCGCCAGCAGACGGGTTCTAAGCCACAATGAGCAGTTCTTC
CASRRVLSHNEQFF
>TRBJ2-1|TRBV6-5|-
TGTGCCAGCACCCCCGTGGGGGGGGCGGGCGATGAGCAGTTCTTC
CASTPVGGAGDEQFF
>TRBJ1-4|TRBV7-8|-
TGTGCCAGCAGCTTAGCCGCACAGTATAATGAAAAACTGTTTTTT
CASSLAAQYNEKLFF
>TRBJ2-2|TRBV2|-
TGTGCCAGCAGTTCAAATCTGCTTAGCACCTACACCGGGGAGCTGTTTTTT
CASSSNLLSTYTGELFF
>TRBJ1-6|TRBV6-5|TRBD1
TGTGCCAGCAGTAACCCGGACAGGAAGAATTCACCCCTCCACTTT
CASSNPDRKNSPLHF
>TRBJ2-7|TRBV5-1|-
TGCGCCAGCAGCTTGAACAGGGCCTACGAGCAGTACTTC
CASSLNRAYEQYF
>TRBJ1-2|TRBV19|TRBD1
TGTGCCAGTACCACAGGGGTTCCTAACTATGGCTACACCTTC
CASTTGVPNYGYTF
>TRBJ2-1|TRBV7-2|TRBD2
TGTGCCAGCAGCTTAGGGCGTCCGGGGGGGCTCGGTGAGCAGTTCTTC
CASSLGRPGGLGEQFF
>TRBJ2-6|TRBV5-1|-
TGCGCCAGCAGCCTGGGCACAATCAGGGGGGCCAACGTCCTGACTTTC
CASSLGTIRGANVLTF
>TRBJ2-3|TRBV7-2|TRBD2
TGTGCCAGCAGCCCAGGACTAGCGGGGAGCACAGATACGCAGTATTTT
CASSPGLAGSTDTQYF
>TRBJ2-7|TRBV6-5|TRBD2
TGTGCCAGCAGTTACCGAGGGCAGCGGGGAACCTACGAGCAGTACTTC
CASSYRGQRGTYEQYF
>TRBJ2-2|TRBV19|TRBD1
TGTGCCAGTAGGACAGGGGGCGCGACCGGGGAGCTGTTTTTT
CASRTGGATGELFF
>TRBJ2-3|TRBV27|-
TGTGCCAGCGGACTAAGACTGGGAGATACGCAGTATTTT
CASGLRLGDTQYF
>TRBJ1-2|TRBV5-4|-
TGTGCCAGCAGCTTGCCGGGAAACTATGGCTACACCTTC
CASSLPGNYGYTF
>TRBJ1-5|TRBV5-1|-
TGCGCCAGCAGCTTGACAGGGATCAGCAATCAGCCCCAGCATTTT
CASSLTGISNQPQHF
>TRBJ1-1|TRBV19|-
TGTGCCAGTAGTATAGGCGCGCCCAGGGCCGGGACTGAAGCTTTCTTT
CASSIGAPRAGTEAFF
>TRBJ1-5|TRBV6-1|-
TGTGCCAGCCACAGGGTCAATCAGCCCCAGCATTTT
CASHRVNQPQHF
>TRBJ2-1|TRBV7-9|-
TGTGCCAGCAGCCGCGGACTGGGGGCCTTCGGGAATGAGCAGTTCTTC
CASSRGLGAFGNEQFF
>TRBJ1-3|TRBV7-2|-
TGTGCCAGCAGCTTATTCCCCCGGGGGTCTGGAAACACCATATATTTT
CASSLFPRGSGNTIYF
>TRBJ1-1|TRBV5-6|TRBD1
TGTGCCAGCAGCGCCTGGACAGGGGATACTGAAGCTTTCTTT
CASSAWTGDTEAFF
>TRBJ2-7|TRBV6-1|-
TGTGCCAGCAGTGAAGAACCCGGTCACTCCTACGAGCAGTACTTC
CASSEEPGHSYEQYF
>TRBJ1-2|TRBV4-3|-
TGCGCCAGCAGCCAAGAGGAGAGGTGGGACTATGGCTACACCTTC
CASSQEERWDYGYTF
>TRBJ1-1|TRBV5-1|TRBD1
TGCGCCAGCAGCTCGGGACAGGGCCCCATGAACACTGAAGCTTTCTTT
CASSSGQGPMNTEAFF
>TRBJ1-2|TRBV5-1|-
TGCGCCAGCAGCTCAGGTGGTGGGCTCTATGGCTACACCTTC
CASSSGGGLYGYTF
>TRBJ2-5|TRBV7-9|TRBD2
TGTGCCAGCAGCCTATCGAAAACTAGCGAGGAGTACTTC
CASSLSKTSEEYF
>TRBJ1-5|TRBV4-1|-
TGCGCCAGCAGCCAAGATTCGCCGACTCTGGGTTTCGTCAACAATCAGCCCCAGCATTTT
CASSQDSPTLGFVNNQPQHF
>TRBJ2-7|TRBV28|TRBD2
TGTGCCAGCAGCCAGCGGGGACTAGGGACCTACGAGCAGTACTTC
CASSQRGLGTYEQYF
>TRBJ2-5|TRBV29-1|-
TGCAGCGCGACAGTTTACCAAGAGACCCAGTACTTC
CSATVYQETQYF
>TRBJ2-7|TRBV5-4|-
TGTGCCAGCAACCTTCCGGGGGTAGGGGAGCAGTACTTC
CASNLPGVGEQYF
>TRBJ2-1|TRBV2|TRBD2
TGTGCCAGCAATCCCCGACTAGCGTCTTACAATGAGCAGTTCTTC
CASNPRLASYNEQFF
>TRBJ1-1|TRBV19|-
TGTGCCAGTAGTGGAGTCGATTCGAACACTGAAGCTTTCTTT
CASSGVDSNTEAFF
>TRBJ1-4|TRBV12-5|TRBD1
TGTGCTAGTGGTGCCGGGACAGATCGGGGTTTAGGTGAAAAACTGTTTTTT
CASGAGTDRGLGEKLFF
>TRBJ2-1|TRBV2|TRBD2
TGTGCCAGCAGTATACTAGCGGGGGAGCAGTTCTTC
CASSILAGEQFF
>TRBJ1-6|TRBV28|TRBD1
TGTGCCAGCAGTTTACCAGGGGGATATTCCCCCCTCCACTTT
CASSLPGGYSPLHF
>TRBJ1-6|TRBV6-1|-
TGTGCCAGCGTAGGGGGAACAGTGGATTCACCCCTCCACTTT
CASVGGTVDSPLHF
>TRBJ2-5|TRBV4-2|TRBD2
TGTGCCAGCAGCCAAGTTCCGAAGTTCCAGCGGGGGGGCCAAGAGACCCAGTACTTC
CASSQVPKFQRGGQETQYF
>TRBJ1-3|TRBV5-1|TRBD1
TGCGCCAGCAGGCCTCAGGGGGCAGGAGGAAACACCATATATTTT
CASRPQGAGGNTIYF
>TRBJ2-1|TRBV4-2|TRBD2
TGTGCCAGCAGCCAAGAGGGGACTAGCGGCCACAATGAGCAGTTCTTC
CASSQEGTSGHNEQFF
>TRBJ2-2|TRBV12-2|-
TGTGCAAGTCGCTTGATGGGGGAGCCGGGGGGGCGAACCGGGGAGCTGTTTTTT
CASRLMGEPGGRTGELFF
>TRBJ2-7|TRBV18|-
TGTGCCAGCTCAGCTTCAGGGGGGAACGAGCAGTACTTC
CASSASGGNEQYF